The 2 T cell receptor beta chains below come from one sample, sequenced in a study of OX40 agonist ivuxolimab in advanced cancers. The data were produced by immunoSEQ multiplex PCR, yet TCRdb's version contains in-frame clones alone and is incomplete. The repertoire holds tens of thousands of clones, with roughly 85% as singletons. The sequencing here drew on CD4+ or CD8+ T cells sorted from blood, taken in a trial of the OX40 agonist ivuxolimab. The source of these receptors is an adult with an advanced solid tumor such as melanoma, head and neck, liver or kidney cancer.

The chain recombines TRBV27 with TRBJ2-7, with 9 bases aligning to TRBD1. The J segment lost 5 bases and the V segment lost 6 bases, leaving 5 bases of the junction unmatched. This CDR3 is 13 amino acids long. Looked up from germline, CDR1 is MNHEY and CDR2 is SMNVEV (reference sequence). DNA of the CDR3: TGTGCCAGCAGGACACAGGGGGCAAACGAGCAGTACTTC. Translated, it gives CASRTQGANEQYF.

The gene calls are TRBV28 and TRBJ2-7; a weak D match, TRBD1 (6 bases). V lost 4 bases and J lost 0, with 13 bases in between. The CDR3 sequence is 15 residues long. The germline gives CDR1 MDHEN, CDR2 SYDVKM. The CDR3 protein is CASSSPGHNSYEQYF. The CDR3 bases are TGTGCCAGCAGTTCCCCGGGACATAACTCCTACGAGCAGTACTTC.